Following are 9 T cell receptor beta chains from one sample sequenced in a study of T cells after yellow fever vaccination. MiXCR, run by TCRdb on the 5' RACE reads, gives a single entry per CDR3 protein. The sample includes under 400,000 distinct CDR3 sequences, approximately 10% of them seen just once. The specimen was PBMCs, collected on the day of the first yellow fever vaccination. Source of these receptors: a man in his late teens or twenties who received the YFV17D yellow fever vaccine.

This chain uses TRBV5-1 with TRBJ1-1; D gene uncertain. The CDR3 loop spans 14 amino acids. Per germline, CDR1 SGHRS and CDR2 YFSETQ. The germline V and J ends were trimmed by 0 bases and 4 bases, with 10 bases remaining between them. CDR3 sequence (DNA): TGCGCCAGCAGCTTGGCCGAGGGTTTCACTGAAGCTTTCTTT. Residues: CASSLAEGFTEAFF.

This clonotype was seen a handful of times. This chain uses TRBV4-2 with TRBJ1-4; no clear D. Germline V gene sequence: CDR1 LGHNA, CDR2 YNFKEQ. V was pared by 3 bases and J by 8 bases, with 19 bases between. The CDR3 loop spans 16 amino acids. The CDR3 spells CASSQGTGSPREKLFF. CDR3 in DNA: TGTGCCAGCAGCCAGGGCACGGGGAGCCCGAGGGAAAAACTGTTTTTT.

The rearrangement joins TRBV28 to TRBJ2-2; D is possibly TRBD2 (5 bases). This CDR3 contains 16 residues. Germline CDR1 MDHEN, CDR2 SYDVKM. Trimming removed 2 bases at V and 1 base at J, with 11 bases between. Here the CDR3 reads CASSLRLRGNTGELFF. Written as DNA, the CDR3 is TGTGCCAGCAGTTTAAGGCTTCGGGGGAACACCGGGGAGCTGTTTTTT.

A few counts support this clonotype. The CDR3 DNA sequence: TGTGCCAGCAGTCTGGATCCAGAGACCCAGTACTTC. Its protein is CASSLDPETQYF. The chain combines TRBV6-2 or TRBV6-3 with TRBJ2-5; no definite D call. Per germline, CDR1 MNHEY and CDR2 SVGEGT. There are 12 residues in the CDR3. V was shortened by 5 bases and J by 4 bases, with 8 bases between the two germline ends.

This clonotype was counted between two and nine times. V and J are TRBV18 and TRBJ2-7, with TRBD1 as a possible D gene (5 bases). Germline CDR1 KGHSH, CDR2 LQKENI. The CDR3 extends over 12 amino acids. Trimming cost V 4 bases and J 5 bases, with 9 bases left between them. The CDR3, as DNA: TGTGCCAGCTCACAAGGGGCCGACGAGCAGTACGTC. Encoded protein: CASSQGADEQYV.

This clonotype was seen many times. The V call is TRBV5-1, the J call TRBJ1-5; the match to TRBD1 covers 9 bases. The CDR3 is 16 amino acids. Trimming cost V 4 bases and J 0 bases; bases outside gene matches: 5. Germline lookup yields CDR1 SGHRS and CDR2 YFSETQ. The CDR3 coding sequence is TGCGCCAGCAGCCCCGGGACAGGGTATAGCAATCAGCCCCAGCATTTT. Amino acid sequence: CASSPGTGYSNQPQHF. The full variable domain, in which reference TRBV5-1 and TRBJ1-5 provide the parts outside the CDR3, is KAGVTQTPRYLIKTRGQQVTLSCSPISGHRSVSWYQQTPGQGLQFLFEYFSETQRNKGNFPGRFSGRQFSNSRSEMNVSTLELGDSALYLCASSPGTGYSNQPQHFGDGTRLSIL.

This clonotype was seen a few times. The genes are TRBV7-2 and TRBJ1-3; D ambiguous. CDR3 length: 16 amino acids. CDR1 is SGHTA and CDR2 is FQGNSA in the germline V gene. V shed 6 bases and J shed 0 bases, with 15 bases lying between them. CDR3 in amino acids: CASSEGVVYSGNTIYF. CDR3 bases: TGTGCCAGCAGTGAAGGTGTAGTTTACTCTGGAAACACCATATATTTT.

This clonotype turned up a few times. The chain employs TRBV19 and TRBJ1-5; D is unresolved. Trimming shortened V by 8 bases and J by 2 bases, and 10 bases separated the two germline ends. Germline loops: CDR1 LNHDA, CDR2 SQIVND (reference sequence). CDR3 size: 13 residues. CDR3 protein: CASAPTGNQPQHF. As DNA, the CDR3 is TGTGCCAGTGCCCCAACTGGCAATCAGCCCCAGCATTTT.

This clonotype was counted ten times or more. The chain has TRBV5-1 and TRBJ2-7, with 7 bases lining up with TRBD2. Looked up from germline, CDR1 is SGHRS and CDR2 is YFSETQ. This CDR3 contains 12 residues. V dropped 4 bases and J dropped 7; count of bases not matched to a gene: 5. CDR3 in DNA: TGCGCCAGCAGCCCCCTGGGGGGGGAGCAGTACTTC. This encodes CASSPLGGEQYF.